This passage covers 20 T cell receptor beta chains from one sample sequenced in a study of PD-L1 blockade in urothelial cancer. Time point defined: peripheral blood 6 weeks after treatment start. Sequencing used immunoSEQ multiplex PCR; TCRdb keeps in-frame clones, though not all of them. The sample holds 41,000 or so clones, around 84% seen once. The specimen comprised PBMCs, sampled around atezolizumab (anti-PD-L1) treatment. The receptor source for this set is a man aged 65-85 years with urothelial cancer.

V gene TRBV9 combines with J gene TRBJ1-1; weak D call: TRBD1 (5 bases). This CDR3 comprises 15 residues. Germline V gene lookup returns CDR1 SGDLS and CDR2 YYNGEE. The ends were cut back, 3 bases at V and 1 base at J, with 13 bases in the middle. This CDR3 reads CASSALGAGNTEAFF. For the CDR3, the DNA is TGTGCCAGCAGCGCCCTTGGGGCAGGGAACACTGAAGCTTTCTTT.

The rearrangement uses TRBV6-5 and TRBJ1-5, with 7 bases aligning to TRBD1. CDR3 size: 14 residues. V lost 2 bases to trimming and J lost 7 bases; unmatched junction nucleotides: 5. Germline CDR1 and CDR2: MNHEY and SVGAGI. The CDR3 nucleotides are TGTGCCAGCAGTTACAGGGGGCAGGGACAGCCCCAGCATTTT. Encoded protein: CASSYRGQGQPQHF.

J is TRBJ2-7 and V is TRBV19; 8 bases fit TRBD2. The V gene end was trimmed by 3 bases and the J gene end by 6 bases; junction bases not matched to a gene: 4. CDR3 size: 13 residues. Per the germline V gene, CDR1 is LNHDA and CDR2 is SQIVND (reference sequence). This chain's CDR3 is CASSISGRGEQYF. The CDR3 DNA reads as TGTGCCAGTAGTATCAGCGGGAGAGGCGAGCAGTACTTC.

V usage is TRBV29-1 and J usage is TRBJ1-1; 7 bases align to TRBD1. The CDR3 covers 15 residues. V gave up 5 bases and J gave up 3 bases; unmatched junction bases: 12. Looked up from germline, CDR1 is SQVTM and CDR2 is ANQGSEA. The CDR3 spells CSVWALGTGDTEAFF. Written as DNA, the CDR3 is TGCAGCGTTTGGGCCCTCGGAACAGGGGACACTGAAGCTTTCTTT.

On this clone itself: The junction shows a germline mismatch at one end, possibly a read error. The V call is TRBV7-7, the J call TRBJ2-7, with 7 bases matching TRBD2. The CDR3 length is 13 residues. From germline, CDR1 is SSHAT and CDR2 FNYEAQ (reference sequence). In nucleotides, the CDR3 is TGTGCTAGCAGCCCCGACGGCGGGGGCGAGCAGTACTTC. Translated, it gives CASSPDGGGEQYF.

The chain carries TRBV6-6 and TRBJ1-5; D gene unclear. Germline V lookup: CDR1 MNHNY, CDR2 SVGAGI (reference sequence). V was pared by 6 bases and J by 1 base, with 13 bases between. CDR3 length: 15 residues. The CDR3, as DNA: TGTGCCAGCAGCCCTGAGCACCTCAGCAATCAGCCCCAGCATTTT. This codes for CASSPEHLSNQPQHF.

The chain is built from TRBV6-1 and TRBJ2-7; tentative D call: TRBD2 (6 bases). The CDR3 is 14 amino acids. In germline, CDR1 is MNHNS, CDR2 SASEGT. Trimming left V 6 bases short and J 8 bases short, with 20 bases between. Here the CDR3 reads CASSDSGLSTKQYF. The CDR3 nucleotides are TGTGCCAGCAGCGATTCGGGACTTTCTACGAAGCAGTACTTC.

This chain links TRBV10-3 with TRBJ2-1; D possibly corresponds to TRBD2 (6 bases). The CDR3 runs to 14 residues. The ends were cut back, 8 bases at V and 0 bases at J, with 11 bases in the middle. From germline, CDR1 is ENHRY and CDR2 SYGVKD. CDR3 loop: CAIRNGSSYNEQFF. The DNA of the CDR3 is TGTGCCATCCGAAACGGGAGCTCCTACAATGAGCAGTTCTTC.

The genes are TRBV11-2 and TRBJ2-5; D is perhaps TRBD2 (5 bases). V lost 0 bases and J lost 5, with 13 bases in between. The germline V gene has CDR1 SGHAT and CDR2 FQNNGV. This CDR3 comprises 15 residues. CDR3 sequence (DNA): TGTGCCAGCAGCTTAGATCCCCTCCCGGGGGAGACCCAGTACTTC. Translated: CASSLDPLPGETQYF.

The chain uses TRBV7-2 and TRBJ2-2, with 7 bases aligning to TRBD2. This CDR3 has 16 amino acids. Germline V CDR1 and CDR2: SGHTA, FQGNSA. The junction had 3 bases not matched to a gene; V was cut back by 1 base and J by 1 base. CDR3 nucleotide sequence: TGTGCCAGCAGCTTAGGTGTAGCGGGGAACACCGGGGAGCTGTTTTTT. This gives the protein CASSLGVAGNTGELFF.

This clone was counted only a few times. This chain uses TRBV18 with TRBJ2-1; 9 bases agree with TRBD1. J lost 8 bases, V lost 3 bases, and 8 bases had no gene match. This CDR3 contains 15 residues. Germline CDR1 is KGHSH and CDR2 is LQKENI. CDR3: CASSPTGTGLHEQFF. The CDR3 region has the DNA TGTGCCAGCTCACCTACCGGGACAGGGCTGCATGAGCAGTTCTTC.

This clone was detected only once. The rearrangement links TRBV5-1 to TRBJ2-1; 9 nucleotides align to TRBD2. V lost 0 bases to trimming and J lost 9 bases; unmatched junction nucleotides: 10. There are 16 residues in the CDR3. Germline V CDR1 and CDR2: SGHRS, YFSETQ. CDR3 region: CASSLGLAGRRGEQFF. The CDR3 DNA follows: TGCGCCAGCAGCTTGGGGCTAGCGGGGAGGAGGGGTGAGCAGTTCTTC.

Written as DNA, the CDR3 is TGTGCCAGCAGGCCACAGGGCTATGGCTACACCTTC. This codes for CASRPQGYGYTF. The chain links TRBV7-9 to TRBJ1-2, with D perhaps TRBD1 (6 bases). The CDR3 consists of 12 residues. Trimming left V 6 bases short and J 4 bases short, with 9 bases between. Germline loops: CDR1 SEHNR, CDR2 FQNEAQ (reference sequence).

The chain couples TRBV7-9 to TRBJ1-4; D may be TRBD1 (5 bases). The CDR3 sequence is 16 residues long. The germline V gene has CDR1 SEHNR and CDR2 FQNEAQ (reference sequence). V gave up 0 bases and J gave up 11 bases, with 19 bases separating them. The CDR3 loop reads CASSLAMGQGSEKLFF. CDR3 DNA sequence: TGTGCCAGCAGCTTAGCGATGGGGCAGGGAAGTGAGAAACTGTTTTTT. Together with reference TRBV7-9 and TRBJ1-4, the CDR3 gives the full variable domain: DTGVSQNPRHKITKRGQNVTFRCDPISEHNRLYWYRQTLGQGPEFLTYFQNEAQLEKSRLLSDRFSAERPKGSFSTLEIQRTEQGDSAMYLCASSLAMGQGSEKLFFGSGTQLSVL.

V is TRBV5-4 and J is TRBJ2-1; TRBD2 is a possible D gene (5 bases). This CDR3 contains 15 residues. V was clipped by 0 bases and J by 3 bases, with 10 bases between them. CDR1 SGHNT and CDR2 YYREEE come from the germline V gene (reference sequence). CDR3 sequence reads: CASSLGEQFYNEQFF. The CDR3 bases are TGTGCCAGCAGCTTGGGGGAGCAGTTCTACAATGAGCAGTTCTTC.

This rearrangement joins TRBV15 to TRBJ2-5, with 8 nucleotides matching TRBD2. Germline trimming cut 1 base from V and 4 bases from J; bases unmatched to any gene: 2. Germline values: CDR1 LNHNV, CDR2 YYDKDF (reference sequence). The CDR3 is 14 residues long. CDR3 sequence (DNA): TGTGCCACCAGCAGAGGGCTAGCGGGAGAGACCCAGTACTTC. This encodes CATSRGLAGETQYF.

CDR3 loop: CASSAGGGWSGNTIYF. The DNA for the CDR3 is TGTGCCAGCAGCGCCGGGGGGGGCTGGTCTGGAAACACCATATATTTT. The V gene is TRBV5-4, the J gene TRBJ1-3, with D possibly matching TRBD1 (6 bases). The CDR3 extends over 16 amino acids. Germline CDR1 reads SGHNT; CDR2 reads YYREEE (reference sequence). Trimming left V 4 bases short and J 1 base short, with 15 bases between.

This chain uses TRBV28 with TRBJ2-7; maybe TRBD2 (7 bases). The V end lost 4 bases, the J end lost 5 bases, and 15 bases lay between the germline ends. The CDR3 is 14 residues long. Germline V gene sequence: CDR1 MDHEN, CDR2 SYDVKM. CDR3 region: CASSSGGARNEQYF. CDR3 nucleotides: TGTGCCAGCAGTTCTGGGGGGGCGCGGAACGAGCAGTACTTC. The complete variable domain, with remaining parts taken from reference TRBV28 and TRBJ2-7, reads DVKVTQSSRYLVKRTGEKVFLECVQDMDHENMFWYRQDPGLGLRLIYFSYDVKMKEKGDIPEGYSVSREKKERFSLILESASTNQTSMYLCASSSGGARNEQYFGPGTRLTVT.

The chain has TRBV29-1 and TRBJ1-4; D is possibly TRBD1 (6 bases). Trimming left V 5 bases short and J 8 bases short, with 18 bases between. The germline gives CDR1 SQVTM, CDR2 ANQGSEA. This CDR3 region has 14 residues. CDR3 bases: TGCAGCGTTTCCACAGGGTCACTCTTCGAAAAACTGTTTTTT. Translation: CSVSTGSLFEKLFF.

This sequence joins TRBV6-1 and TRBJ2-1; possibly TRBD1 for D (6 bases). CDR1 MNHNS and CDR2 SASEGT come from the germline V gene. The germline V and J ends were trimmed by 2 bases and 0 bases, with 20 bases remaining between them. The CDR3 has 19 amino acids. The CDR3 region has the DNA TGTGCCAGCAGTGAATTTTGGACAGCAACCGCCTCCTCCTACAATGAGCAGTTCTTC. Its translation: CASSEFWTATASSYNEQFF.